This TCR beta chain was identified in a study of blood T cell repertoires in COVID-19. Measured with immunoSEQ multiplex PCR; TCRdb has only the in-frame clones, and not every one. The table shows more than 350,000 clones, with 89% occurring only once. The Seattle patients joined while their infection was active and were tracked longitudinally afterward. The junction had 7 bases not matched to a gene; V was cut back by 4 bases and J by 0 bases. The length of the CDR3 is 15 residues. Germline CDR1 reads SGHDT; CDR2 reads YYEEEE. The genes are TRBV5-6 and TRBJ2-7, with 7 bases that match TRBD1. Sequencing used peripheral blood. The receptor was isolated from a woman between 25 and 40 years old with COVID-19, enrolled during active disease. Written as DNA, the CDR3 is TGTGCCAGCAGCGCGACAGGGTATAGCTCCTACGAGCAGTACTTC. This encodes CASSATGYSSYEQYF.